Each of the 27 T cell receptor beta chains below was sequenced from the same sample in a study of blood T cell repertoires in COVID-19. The repertoire was sequenced with immunoSEQ multiplex PCR; TCRdb's copy has only in-frame clones and lacks some. The sample comprises about 160,000 clones, around 93% of which are singletons, and approximately 4.6% rests with the top ten. Specimen: peripheral blood. These receptors were obtained from a woman in her fifties or sixties with acute or convalescent COVID-19.

The V and J genes are TRBV3-1 (or the pseudogene TRBV3-2) and TRBJ2-7; D is unresolved. Germline V gives CDR1 LGHDT, CDR2 YNNKEL (reference sequence). The CDR3 length is 15 residues. Trimming stripped 4 bases from V and 3 bases from J, with 16 bases between. CDR3 region: CASSPTRLEDYEQYF. In DNA, the CDR3 is TGTGCCAGCAGCCCTACCCGACTGGAAGACTACGAGCAGTACTTC.

The chain employs TRBV7-9 and TRBJ1-1; no firm D call. This CDR3 contains 14 residues. V lost 1 base, J lost 11 bases, and 17 bases lay in between. Per germline, CDR1 SEHNR and CDR2 FQNEAQ (reference sequence). The CDR3 region is CASSLGSRIQRAFF. CDR3 sequence (DNA): TGTGCCAGCAGCTTAGGCTCACGCATCCAGAGGGCTTTCTTT.

The chain combines TRBV2 with TRBJ2-7; a weak D match, TRBD1 (5 bases). CDR1 is SNHLY and CDR2 is FYNNEI in the germline V gene. This CDR3 has 14 residues. Trimming cost V 4 bases and J 4 bases, with 14 bases left between them. This chain's CDR3 is CASSVGQGVYEQYF. CDR3 nucleotide sequence: TGTGCCAGCAGTGTAGGGCAGGGTGTATACGAGCAGTACTTC.

V and J are TRBV6-5 and TRBJ2-1, with a weak D call TRBD2 (6 bases). Germline assignment: CDR1 MNHEY and CDR2 SVGAGI. V was clipped by 4 bases and J by 4 bases, with 11 bases between them. The CDR3 consists of 14 residues. This chain's CDR3 is CASSLGLEYNEQFF. The CDR3 DNA reads as TGTGCCAGCAGTTTGGGACTGGAATACAATGAGCAGTTCTTC.

The V and J genes are TRBV5-1 and TRBJ1-1, with TRBD1 identical over 7 bases. The germline V gene encodes CDR1 SGHRS and CDR2 YFSETQ. The CDR3 loop spans 16 amino acids. V trimming: 0 bases; J trimming: 10 bases; junction bases outside the gene matches: 15. The CDR3 sequence is CASSLALVRGNYGAFF. Here the CDR3 DNA reads TGCGCCAGCAGCTTGGCATTAGTCAGGGGGAATTATGGAGCTTTCTTT.

The chain carries TRBV2 and TRBJ2-2, with no clear D. The CDR3 is 15 amino acids. Between the trimmed V and J ends, which lost 1 base and 6 bases, there was a span of 12 bases. Per germline, CDR1 SNHLY and CDR2 FYNNEI. CDR3 residues: CASSEGVSSAGELFF. For the CDR3, the DNA is TGTGCCAGCAGTGAAGGCGTATCATCCGCCGGGGAGCTGTTTTTT.

V is TRBV28 and J is TRBJ2-1; 9 nucleotides line up with TRBD1. Germline-derived CDR1 and CDR2 are MDHEN and SYDVKM. This CDR3 region has 13 residues. V was pared by 4 bases and J by 12 bases, with 7 bases of the junction left unmatched. CDR3 sequence reads: CASSSPDRGRQFF. CDR3 DNA sequence: TGTGCCAGCAGTTCCCCGGACAGGGGAAGGCAGTTCTTC.

This rearrangement joins TRBV30 to TRBJ2-1; no clear D. V lost 0 bases, J lost 0 bases, and 9 bases lay in between. CDR3 length: 15 amino acids. Per germline, CDR1 GTSNPN and CDR2 SVGIG (reference sequence). CDR3 in amino acids: CAWSVTASSYNEQFF. The CDR3 DNA follows: TGTGCCTGGAGTGTAACCGCGAGCTCCTACAATGAGCAGTTCTTC.

This clone has a single count. The chain links TRBV30 to TRBJ1-2; D is ambiguous. Trimming cost V 5 bases and J 3 bases, with 7 bases left between them. CDR1 is GTSNPN and CDR2 is SVGIG in the germline V gene (reference sequence). CDR3 length: 11 residues. CDR3 sequence (DNA): TGTGCCTGGCTCCAGGACTATGGCTACACCTTC. Translating it yields CAWLQDYGYTF.

The chain has TRBV2 and TRBJ1-1; D perhaps matches TRBD1 (5 bases). V was cut by 4 bases and J by 4 bases, with 16 bases left in between. The CDR3 sequence is 15 residues long. Germline V gene lookup returns CDR1 SNHLY and CDR2 FYNNEI. DNA for the CDR3: TGTGCCAGCAGTGCCGCGGGGCAGGGAGGCACTGAAGCTTTCTTT. Translation: CASSAAGQGGTEAFF.

This clone was picked up a small number of times. The chain couples TRBV5-5 to TRBJ1-3, with 8 bases that match TRBD1. Germline CDR1 SGHKS, CDR2 YYEKEE (reference sequence). Losses at the gene ends were 4 bases for V and 3 bases for J; bases not matched to a gene: 3. This CDR3 contains 14 residues. The CDR3 sequence: CASSPGQGGNTIYF. In DNA form, the CDR3 reads TGTGCCAGCAGCCCTGGACAGGGTGGAAACACCATATATTTT.

V gene TRBV7-9 combines with J gene TRBJ1-6, with D unclear. The germline V and J ends were trimmed by 3 bases and 13 bases, with 13 bases remaining between them. CDR3 length equals 13 residues. Germline CDR1 reads SEHNR; CDR2 reads FQNEAQ (reference sequence). The CDR3 coding sequence is TGTGCCAGCAGCTTGCCATCGGTCGGGCCCCTCCACTTT. This translates into CASSLPSVGPLHF. The whole variable domain, filled in from reference TRBV7-9 and TRBJ1-6, reads DTGVSQNPRHKITKRGQNVTFRCDPISEHNRLYWYRQTLGQGPEFLTYFQNEAQLEKSRLLSDRFSAERPKGSFSTLEIQRTEQGDSAMYLCASSLPSVGPLHFGNGTRLTVT.

This chain connects TRBV11-2 to TRBJ2-5; D gene unclear. The V gene lost 2 bases and the J gene lost 3 bases, with 4 bases spanning the gap. Germline CDR1 is SGHAT and CDR2 is FQNNGV. This CDR3 is built from 12 residues. CDR3 DNA sequence: TGTGCCAGCAGCTTACAGAAAGAGACCCAGTACTTC. Its translation is CASSLQKETQYF. Based on the CDR3 plus reference TRBV11-2 and TRBJ2-5, the full variable domain is EAGVAQSPRYKIIEKRQSVAFWCNPISGHATLYWYQQILGQGPKLLIQFQNNGVVDDSQLPKDRFSAERLKGVDSTLKIQPAKLEDSAVYLCASSLQKETQYFGPGTRLLVL.

This chain links TRBV3-1 (or the pseudogene TRBV3-2) with TRBJ1-6, with 7 nucleotides matching TRBD1. With 4 bases clipped from V and 8 bases from J, the junction kept 8 bases outside the gene matches. The germline V gene encodes CDR1 LGHDT and CDR2 YNNKEL (reference sequence). The CDR3 contains 15 residues. The CDR3 sequence: CASSLGDSGYSPLHF. In nucleotides, the CDR3 is TGTGCCAGCAGCCTCGGGGACAGTGGTTATTCACCCCTCCACTTT.

The CDR3 DNA is TGTGCCAGCAGCTTAGGCAGAAGCTCCTACAATGAGCAGTTCTTC. It translates to CASSLGRSSYNEQFF. The chain carries TRBV11-3 and TRBJ2-1; D is undetermined. In germline, CDR1 is SGHNT, CDR2 YENEEA. Between the trimmed V and J ends, which lost 1 base and 0 bases, there was a span of 7 bases. CDR3 size: 15 residues. The full variable domain, completed using reference TRBV11-3 and TRBJ2-1, is EAGVVQSPRYKIIEKKQPVAFWCNPISGHNTLYWYLQNLGQGPELLIRYENEEAVDDSQLPKDRFSAERLKGVDSTLKIQPAELGDSAVYLCASSLGRSSYNEQFFGPGTRLTVL.

The chain is built from TRBV15 and TRBJ1-5, with 7 bases that match TRBD1. The CDR3 is 15 residues long. V was pared by 2 bases and J by 6 bases, with 7 bases of the junction left unmatched. The germline gives CDR1 LNHNV, CDR2 YYDKDF (reference sequence). The CDR3 loop is CATSRFKTGIQPQHF. The CDR3, as DNA: TGTGCCACCAGCAGATTTAAGACAGGGATTCAGCCCCAGCATTTT.

The chain uses TRBV12-3 or TRBV12-4 and TRBJ2-2; D is perhaps TRBD1 (6 bases). V was cut by 7 bases and J by 3 bases, with 9 bases left in between. CDR3 length: 13 amino acids. CDR3 amino acids: CASTGQYTGELFF. The DNA for the CDR3 is TGTGCCAGCACCGGACAGTACACCGGGGAGCTGTTTTTT.

This clone was observed once. The rearrangement uses TRBV11-2 and TRBJ1-1; D not certain. CDR3 size: 13 residues. V lost 7 bases and J 3 bases, leaving 12 bases between the germline ends. Germline V gene sequence: CDR1 SGHAT, CDR2 FQNNGV. As DNA, the CDR3 is TGTGCCAGCACCCCAGGTGGGTACACTGAAGCTTTCTTT. It translates to CASTPGGYTEAFF.

The J gene is TRBJ2-7, the V gene TRBV28; D possibly corresponds to TRBD1 (5 bases). V dropped 7 bases and J dropped 4 bases, with 11 bases sitting between them. The germline CDR1 and CDR2 sequences are MDHEN and SYDVKM. This CDR3 is 12 amino acids long. The CDR3 spells CASTRRGYEQYF. CDR3 in DNA: TGTGCCAGCACCCGAAGGGGATACGAGCAGTACTTC. The whole variable domain, filled in from reference TRBV28 and TRBJ2-7, reads DVKVTQSSRYLVKRTGEKVFLECVQDMDHENMFWYRQDPGLGLRLIYFSYDVKMKEKGDIPEGYSVSREKKERFSLILESASTNQTSMYLCASTRRGYEQYFGPGTRLTVT.

The V gene is TRBV28, the J gene TRBJ1-1; unclear D gene. The CDR3 covers 11 residues. The ends were cut back, 8 bases at V and 5 bases at J, with 9 bases in the middle. The V gene's germline CDR1 is MDHEN and CDR2 SYDVKM. The CDR3 coding sequence is TGTGCCAGCGAAAGAGAAACTGAAGCTTTCTTT. This translates into CASERETEAFF.

The genes are TRBV27 and TRBJ2-1; D might be TRBD2 (6 bases). The CDR3 runs 16 residues. Per germline, CDR1 MNHEY and CDR2 SMNVEV (reference sequence). V dropped 9 bases and J dropped 1 base, with 19 bases sitting between them. CDR3 nucleotide sequence: TGTGCCAGTGGGATTAAGCGGGTGCCTTCCTACAATGAGCAGTTCTTC. Protein product: CASGIKRVPSYNEQFF.

The J gene is TRBJ2-2, the V gene TRBV7-6; 11 bases line up with TRBD2. The ends lost 5 bases at V and 0 bases at J; junction bases unmatched: 8. The CDR3 extends over 18 amino acids. Germline-derived CDR1 and CDR2 are SGHVS and FNYEAQ. The CDR3 DNA reads as TGTGCCAGCAGCGGCGGGACTAGCGGAGGCCCGAACACCGGGGAGCTGTTTTTT. Translating it yields CASSGGTSGGPNTGELFF.

This chain uses TRBV6-5 with TRBJ2-7, with 9 nucleotides matching TRBD1. This CDR3 comprises 15 residues. Per germline, CDR1 MNHEY and CDR2 SVGAGI. Unmatched junction bases numbered 3, after V lost 2 bases and J lost 1 base. CDR3 coding DNA: TGTGCCAGCAGTTACGCGGGACAGGGTTCCTACGAGCAGTACTTC. Amino acids: CASSYAGQGSYEQYF.

The V call is TRBV7-2, the J call TRBJ2-5, with D possibly matching TRBD2 (6 bases). The CDR3 is made up of 18 amino acids. V dropped 2 bases and J dropped 5 bases, with 24 bases sitting between them. Germline-derived CDR1 and CDR2 are SGHTA and FQGNSA. DNA of the CDR3: TGTGCCAGCAGCTTAAGGGGTCCGTACGGAGGGATCATGGAGACCCAGTACTTC. This gives the protein CASSLRGPYGGIMETQYF.

The rearrangement links TRBV7-2 to TRBJ1-6, with D unclear. The V gene's germline CDR1 is SGHTA and CDR2 FQGNSA. CDR3 size: 19 residues. Deletions cut 3 bases from V and 4 bases from J, with 22 bases between. CDR3 nucleotides: TGTGCCAGCAGCTTGGGCGGGCATGCCTCTAGAATTTATAATTCACCCCTCCACTTT. This codes for CASSLGGHASRIYNSPLHF.

The chain joins TRBV24-1 to TRBJ2-7; TRBD1 matches 7 bases. The CDR3 runs to 15 residues. Germline assignment: CDR1 KGHDR and CDR2 SFDVKD. The ends lost 2 bases at V and 2 bases at J; junction bases unmatched: 5. The CDR3 spells CATSDSRTGAYEQYF. The CDR3 nucleotides are TGTGCCACCAGTGATTCCAGGACAGGAGCCTACGAGCAGTACTTC.

V usage is TRBV7-8 and J usage is TRBJ1-4; D perhaps matches TRBD1 (5 bases). The CDR3 loop spans 14 amino acids. V was cut by 2 bases and J by 8 bases, with 12 bases left in between. The germline CDR1 and CDR2 sequences are SGHVS and FQNEAQ. The CDR3 loop is CASSLRGIGEKLFF. The CDR3 DNA reads as TGTGCCAGCAGCTTAAGGGGAATAGGGGAAAAACTGTTTTTT.